Ten or more counts support the clone carrying this T cell receptor beta chain. This sample was included in a study of molecular identifiers for immune sequencing clone quantification. TCRdb used MiXCR to reprocess the PCR reads, holding one entry per CDR3 protein. The table records about 640,000 distinct CDR3 sequences, less than 20% of them present only once. CDR3 size: 18 residues. V lost 4 bases and J 3 bases, leaving 22 bases between the germline ends. CDR1 and CDR2 (germline): LGHDT, YNNKEL (reference sequence). Sequencing used naive CD8+ T cells from blood, with Jurkat cell RNA spiked in. The subset was: FACS-sorted CD8+CD4-CCR7+CD45RA+ naive T cells. The chain is built from TRBV3-1 and TRBJ1-3, with D unresolved. This receptor was obtained from a human donor in good health. Some libraries in this study had Jurkat cell RNA spiked in. Written as DNA, the CDR3 is TGTGCCAGCAGCCTCAGAGGAGGGCCAGCCGACTTTGGAAACACCATATATTTT. Its translation is CASSLRGGPADFGNTIYF.